The 29 T cell receptor beta chains presented below share a single source sample, sequenced in a study of OX40 agonist ivuxolimab in advanced cancers. Sequencing was performed with immunoSEQ multiplex PCR; in TCRdb, only in-frame clones are kept and a portion is missing. In the table there are fewer than 100,000 clones, around 88% of which are singletons. Here the sequenced sample was CD4+ or CD8+ T cells sorted from blood, taken in a trial of the OX40 agonist ivuxolimab. The receptor source for this set is an adult with an advanced solid tumor such as melanoma, head and neck, liver or kidney cancer.

The CDR3 DNA is TGTGCCAGCTCACCACTCGGACAGCCAGGGGACACTGAAGCTTTCTTT. Protein product: CASSPLGQPGDTEAFF. The chain has TRBV18 and TRBJ1-1, with D possibly TRBD1 on 6 matching bases. The CDR3 spans 16 residues. Trimming left V 1 base short and J 3 bases short, with 15 bases between. Germline V gene data show CDR1 as KGHSH and CDR2 as LQKENI.

The count of this clone is one. The chain links TRBV7-8 to TRBJ2-5; 13 bases are shared with TRBD2. CDR3 length: 16 residues. Germline V gene sequence: CDR1 SGHVS, CDR2 FQNEAQ. Germline trimming cut 5 bases from V and 5 bases from J; bases unmatched to any gene: 8. CDR3 amino acids: CASSARLAGGSETQYF. CDR3 bases: TGTGCCAGCAGCGCCAGACTAGCGGGGGGCAGCGAGACCCAGTACTTC. Full variable domain (rest looked up from reference TRBV7-8 and TRBJ2-5): GAGVSQSPRYKVAKRGQDVALRCDPISGHVSLFWYQQALGQGPEFLTYFQNEAQLDKSGLPSDRFFAERPEGSVSTLKIQRTQQEDSAVYLCASSARLAGGSETQYFGPGTRLLVL.

V is TRBV25-1 and J is TRBJ2-1; no clear D gene. This CDR3 spans 11 amino acids. The V gene's germline CDR1 is MGHDK and CDR2 SYGVNS. The V gene lost 8 bases and the J gene lost 2 bases, with 4 bases spanning the gap. CDR3 sequence: CASRAYNEQFF. The CDR3 nucleotides are TGTGCCAGCCGGGCCTACAATGAGCAGTTCTTC.

V gene TRBV5-1 combines with J gene TRBJ2-1; TRBD2 matches 15 bases. The V gene end was trimmed by 7 bases and the J gene end by 9 bases; junction bases not matched to a gene: 8. The CDR3 contains 15 residues. CDR1 is SGHRS and CDR2 is YFSETQ in the germline V gene. CDR3 sequence: CASSRTSGGAFEQFF. CDR3 DNA: TGCGCCAGCTCAAGGACTAGCGGGGGGGCCTTTGAGCAGTTCTTC.

The chain has TRBV6-1 and TRBJ1-4; 8 bases agree with TRBD1. This CDR3 comprises 14 residues. Germline V gene data show CDR1 as MNHNS and CDR2 as SASEGT. V dropped 4 bases and J dropped 5; count of bases not matched to a gene: 3. The CDR3 sequence: CASSAGQANEKLFF. For the CDR3, the DNA is TGTGCCAGCAGTGCGGGACAGGCCAATGAAAAACTGTTTTTT.

This clone has just a few counts. The J gene is TRBJ1-4, the V gene TRBV18; the match to TRBD1 covers 8 bases. The CDR3 sequence is 13 residues long. Germline V gene data show CDR1 as KGHSH and CDR2 as LQKENI. Trimming at V came to 2 bases and at J to 12 bases, leaving 5 bases not matched to a gene. CDR3 bases: TGTGCCAGCTCACCAGGACAGGGAATGCAACTGTTTTTT. It translates to CASSPGQGMQLFF.

The chain links TRBV11-2 to TRBJ1-1, with D tentatively TRBD1 (5 bases). The CDR3 length is 14 residues. V was shortened by 5 bases and J by 6 bases, with 16 bases between the two germline ends. Germline assignment: CDR1 SGHAT and CDR2 FQNNGV. The CDR3 reads CASSHQGGDPEAFF. CDR3 nucleotides: TGTGCCAGCAGCCATCAAGGAGGGGACCCTGAAGCTTTCTTT.

The chain is built from TRBV11-2 and TRBJ2-2; no reliable D call. V lost 0 bases to trimming and J lost 6 bases, with 5 bases between them. The CDR3 covers 13 residues. CDR1 is SGHAT, CDR2 FQNNGV, per germline. The CDR3 bases are TGTGCCAGCAGCTTAGAAAGGGCCGGGGAGCTGTTTTTT. Translating it yields CASSLERAGELFF.

This chain joins TRBV10-3 and TRBJ2-7; 8 positions agree with TRBD1. This CDR3 is 16 amino acids long. From germline, CDR1 is ENHRY and CDR2 SYGVKD. V lost 0 bases, J lost 5 bases, and 9 bases stayed unmatched. The CDR3 coding sequence is TGTGCCATCAGTGAGTCCGGTGACAGGGGTGCAAACGAGCAGTACTTC. This gives the protein CAISESGDRGANEQYF.

J is TRBJ1-1 and V is TRBV7-3; 8 nucleotides match TRBD1. There are 16 residues in the CDR3. Per the germline V gene, CDR1 is SGHTA and CDR2 is FQGTGA. The J segment lost 3 bases and the V segment lost 8 bases, leaving 14 bases of the junction unmatched. The CDR3 reads CASWGQVYRTDTEAFF. CDR3 DNA: TGTGCCAGCTGGGGACAGGTTTACCGCACGGACACTGAAGCTTTCTTT.

This clone was observed a single time. The chain couples TRBV7-9 to TRBJ2-3; 9 nucleotides match TRBD1. J lost 3 bases, V lost 4 bases, and 2 bases had no gene match. CDR1 is SEHNR and CDR2 is FQNEAQ in the germline V gene (reference sequence). This CDR3 is 14 amino acids long. This chain's CDR3 is CASSSDRGTDTQYF. The CDR3 bases are TGTGCCAGCAGCTCGGACAGGGGTACAGATACGCAGTATTTT.

The V call is TRBV2, the J call TRBJ2-7, with 10 bases lining up with TRBD1. J gave up 5 bases and V 7 bases, and 11 bases lay outside the gene matches. Germline V gene lookup returns CDR1 SNHLY and CDR2 FYNNEI. This CDR3 has 15 amino acids. The DNA for the CDR3 is TGTGCCAGCATCCCAAGGACAGGGGGGAATCACGAGCAGTACTTC. Protein: CASIPRTGGNHEQYF.

The genes are TRBV7-8 and TRBJ1-2; D is ambiguous. The length of the CDR3 is 14 residues. V was trimmed by 1 base and J by 1 base, leaving 7 bases between them. CDR1 is SGHVS and CDR2 is FQNEAQ in the germline V gene. This CDR3 reads CASSLGRRNYGYTF. In DNA form, the CDR3 reads TGTGCCAGCAGCTTAGGCCGGCGTAACTATGGCTACACCTTC.

J is TRBJ1-3 and V is TRBV5-5, with TRBD1 matching over 7 bases. CDR1 and CDR2 (germline): SGHKS, YYEKEE (reference sequence). The CDR3 loop spans 16 amino acids. V lost 2 bases and J lost 0; bases outside the gene matches: 5. The CDR3 reads CASSLRDRPSGNTIYF. Written as DNA, the CDR3 is TGTGCCAGCAGCTTACGGGACAGACCCTCTGGAAACACCATATATTTT.

This rearrangement joins TRBV7-6 to TRBJ2-5; D gene unclear. The ends were cut back, 1 base at V and 1 base at J, with 7 bases in the middle. The V gene's germline CDR1 is SGHVS and CDR2 FNYEAQ. This CDR3 is built from 14 residues. The CDR3 region has the DNA TGTGCCAGCAGCTTAGGAGCGACCCAAGAGACCCAGTACTTC. It is translated as CASSLGATQETQYF.

The chain combines TRBV7-9 with TRBJ1-4, with no clear D. V lost 1 base and J lost 8, with 5 bases in between. The CDR3 sequence is 12 residues long. Germline CDR1 reads SEHNR; CDR2 reads FQNEAQ (reference sequence). The CDR3 here is CASSLEHEKLFF. Written as DNA, the CDR3 is TGTGCCAGCAGCTTAGAACACGAAAAACTGTTTTTT.

The chain links TRBV19 to TRBJ1-1; 7 bases are shared with TRBD1. CDR1 is LNHDA, CDR2 SQIVND, per germline (reference sequence). The J segment lost 1 base and the V segment lost 6 bases, leaving 5 bases of the junction unmatched. CDR3 length equals 14 residues. The DNA of the CDR3 is TGTGCCAGTAGGAAGCGACAGGGGAACACTGAAGCTTTCTTT. The encoded protein is CASRKRQGNTEAFF.

The chain employs TRBV7-6 and TRBJ2-7, with D unclear. This CDR3 has 14 residues. CDR1 SGHVS and CDR2 FNYEAQ come from the germline V gene. V dropped 5 bases and J dropped 3 bases, with 14 bases sitting between them. The CDR3 region has the DNA TGTGCCAGCAGCCCCGCCCCCGGAAACTACGAGCAGTACTTC. Its translation: CASSPAPGNYEQYF.

The V gene is TRBV11-2, the J gene TRBJ1-2; 8 bases match TRBD1. This CDR3 region has 16 residues. Per the germline V gene, CDR1 is SGHAT and CDR2 is FQNNGV. The J segment lost 4 bases and the V segment lost 5 bases, leaving 12 bases of the junction unmatched. The CDR3: CASSASNRGSGYGYTF. CDR3 sequence (DNA): TGTGCCAGCAGCGCCAGCAACAGGGGGTCGGGCTATGGCTACACCTTC.

CDR3 in DNA: TGCGCCAGCAGCGTCGGACAGGTCAATGAGCAGTTCTTC. Its translation: CASSVGQVNEQFF. V usage is TRBV5-1 and J usage is TRBJ2-1; TRBD1 aligns across 7 bases. This CDR3 has 13 residues. The V gene's germline CDR1 is SGHRS and CDR2 YFSETQ. After removal of 4 bases from V and 6 bases from J, the junction contained 4 bases not matched to a gene.

V usage is TRBV19 and J usage is TRBJ2-2; the D is unclear. CDR3 length: 13 residues. The V end lost 4 bases, the J end lost 2 bases, and 5 bases lay between the germline ends. Looked up from germline, CDR1 is LNHDA and CDR2 is SQIVND (reference sequence). Here the CDR3 reads CASSTRNTGELFF. The CDR3, as DNA: TGTGCCAGTAGTACTAGAAACACCGGGGAGCTGTTTTTT.

This sequence joins TRBV5-5 and TRBJ1-1; perhaps TRBD1 as D (5 bases). Trimming removed 2 bases at V and 1 base at J, with 9 bases between. Germline assignment: CDR1 SGHKS and CDR2 YYEKEE (reference sequence). The CDR3 sequence is 14 residues long. CDR3 protein: CASSFWTQNTEAFF. The CDR3 bases are TGTGCCAGCAGCTTCTGGACACAGAACACTGAAGCTTTCTTT. Filled out from reference TRBV5-5 and TRBJ1-1, the complete variable domain reads DAGVTQSPTHLIKTRGQQVTLRCSPISGHKSVSWYQQVLGQGPQFIFQYYEKEERGRGNFPDRFSARQFPNYSSELNVNALLLGDSALYLCASSFWTQNTEAFFGQGTRLTVV.

The genes are TRBV19 and TRBJ1-1; no definite D call. From germline, CDR1 is LNHDA and CDR2 SQIVND (reference sequence). This CDR3 spans 15 amino acids. Trimming took 4 bases from V and 1 from J, leaving 13 bases between them. The CDR3 protein is CASSTWTLRNTEAFF. CDR3 nucleotides: TGTGCCAGTAGTACCTGGACCCTGAGGAACACTGAAGCTTTCTTT.

CDR3 residues: CASTTATGVYEQYF. DNA of the CDR3: TGTGCCAGCACTACGGCGACAGGGGTTTACGAGCAGTACTTC. This chain uses TRBV28 with TRBJ2-7; 8 nucleotides align to TRBD1. Germline CDR1 MDHEN, CDR2 SYDVKM. CDR3 length: 14 amino acids. J gave up 4 bases and V 7 bases, and 9 bases lay outside the gene matches.

The gene calls are TRBV18 and TRBJ2-3; no definite D call. V was cut by 1 base and J by 0 bases, with 11 bases left in between. The germline gives CDR1 KGHSH, CDR2 LQKENI. The length of the CDR3 is 16 residues. DNA of the CDR3: TGTGCCAGCTCACCACGAAGGACCGCTAGCACAGATACGCAGTATTTT. Protein: CASSPRRTASTDTQYF.

The chain uses TRBV7-2 and TRBJ1-3, with a possible D match to TRBD1 (6 bases). Germline CDR1 is SGHTA and CDR2 is FQGNSA. Trimming removed 1 base from V and 2 bases from J, with 12 bases in between. The CDR3 has 16 residues. CDR3 nucleotides: TGTGCCAGCAGCTTAGGGGACCCAGGGGCTGGAAACACCATATATTTT. It translates to CASSLGDPGAGNTIYF.

The chain carries TRBV2 and TRBJ2-6, with D possibly matching TRBD1 (6 bases). V was trimmed by 6 bases and J by 4 bases, leaving 16 bases between them. This CDR3 comprises 16 residues. The V gene's germline CDR1 is SNHLY and CDR2 FYNNEI. This CDR3 is CASRQGQGLGANVLTF. The CDR3 DNA reads TGTGCCAGCAGACAAGGCCAGGGGTTAGGGGCCAACGTCCTGACTTTC.

The chain carries TRBV6-1 and TRBJ1-1; D ambiguous. The germline V gene has CDR1 MNHNS and CDR2 SASEGT. CDR3 size: 13 residues. Trimming stripped 4 bases from V and 3 bases from J, with 9 bases between. This CDR3 reads CASSAPSYTEAFF. Written as DNA, the CDR3 is TGTGCCAGCAGTGCACCGTCCTACACTGAAGCTTTCTTT.

The sample holds a few counts of this clone. The rearrangement links TRBV7-9 to TRBJ2-7; D ambiguous. The CDR3 length is 11 residues. V was shortened by 8 bases and J by 6 bases, with 11 bases between the two germline ends. Per the germline V gene, CDR1 is SEHNR and CDR2 is FQNEAQ (reference sequence). The CDR3 nucleotides read TGTGCCAGCCTCTCTCTACGCGAGCAGTACTTC. It codes for CASLSLREQYF.